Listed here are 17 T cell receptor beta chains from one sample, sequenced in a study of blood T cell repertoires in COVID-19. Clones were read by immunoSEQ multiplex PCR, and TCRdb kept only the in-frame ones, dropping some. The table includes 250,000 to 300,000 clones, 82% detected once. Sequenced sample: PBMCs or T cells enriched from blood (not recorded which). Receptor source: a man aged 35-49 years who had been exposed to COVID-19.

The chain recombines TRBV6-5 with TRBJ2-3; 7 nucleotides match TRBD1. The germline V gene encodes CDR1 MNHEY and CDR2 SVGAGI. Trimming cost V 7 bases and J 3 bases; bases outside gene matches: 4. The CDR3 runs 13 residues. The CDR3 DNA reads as TGTGCCAGCACCGGACAGGCGACAGATACGCAGTATTTT. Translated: CASTGQATDTQYF.

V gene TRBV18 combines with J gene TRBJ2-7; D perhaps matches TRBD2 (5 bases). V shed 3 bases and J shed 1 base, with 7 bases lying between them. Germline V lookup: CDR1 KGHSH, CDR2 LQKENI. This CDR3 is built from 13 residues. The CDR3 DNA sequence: TGTGCCAGCTCACCCGGGGTATCCTACGAGCAGTACTTC. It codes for CASSPGVSYEQYF.

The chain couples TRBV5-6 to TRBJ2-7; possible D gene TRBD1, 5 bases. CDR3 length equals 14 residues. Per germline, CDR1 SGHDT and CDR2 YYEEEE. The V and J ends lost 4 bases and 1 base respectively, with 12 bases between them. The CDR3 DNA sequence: TGTGCCAGCAGCCCCGACAGTCAGTCCTACGAGCAGTACTTC. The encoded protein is CASSPDSQSYEQYF.

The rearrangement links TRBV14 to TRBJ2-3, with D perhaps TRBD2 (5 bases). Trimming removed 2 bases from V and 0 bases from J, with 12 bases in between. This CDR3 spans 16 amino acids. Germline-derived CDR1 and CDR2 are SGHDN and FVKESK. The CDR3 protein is CASSQLRGPSTDTQYF. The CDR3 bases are TGTGCCAGCAGCCAATTGCGCGGGCCCAGCACAGATACGCAGTATTTT.

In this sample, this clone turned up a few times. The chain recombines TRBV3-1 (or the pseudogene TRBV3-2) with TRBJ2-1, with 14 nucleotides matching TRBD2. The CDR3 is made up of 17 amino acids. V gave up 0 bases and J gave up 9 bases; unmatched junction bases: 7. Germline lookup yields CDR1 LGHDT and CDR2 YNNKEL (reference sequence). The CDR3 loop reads CASSQEKGLAGAGEQFF. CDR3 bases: TGTGCCAGCAGCCAAGAGAAGGGACTAGCGGGAGCTGGTGAGCAGTTCTTC.

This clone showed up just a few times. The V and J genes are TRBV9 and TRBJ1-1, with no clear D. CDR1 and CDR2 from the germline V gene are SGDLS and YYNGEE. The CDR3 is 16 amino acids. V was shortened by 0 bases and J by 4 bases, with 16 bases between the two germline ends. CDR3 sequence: CASSVELAGKGTEAFF. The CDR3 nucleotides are TGTGCCAGCAGCGTAGAGTTAGCGGGTAAGGGCACTGAAGCTTTCTTT.

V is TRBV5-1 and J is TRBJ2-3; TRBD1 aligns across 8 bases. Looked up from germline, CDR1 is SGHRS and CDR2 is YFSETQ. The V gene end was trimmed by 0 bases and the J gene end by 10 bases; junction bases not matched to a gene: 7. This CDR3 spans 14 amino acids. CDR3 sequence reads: CASSLGQGWDAQYF. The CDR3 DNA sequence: TGCGCCAGCAGCTTGGGACAGGGGTGGGATGCGCAGTATTTT.

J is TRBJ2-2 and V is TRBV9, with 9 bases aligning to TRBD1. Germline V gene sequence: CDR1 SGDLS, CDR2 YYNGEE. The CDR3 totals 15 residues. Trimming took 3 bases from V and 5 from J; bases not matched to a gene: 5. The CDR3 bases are TGTGCCAGCAGCGCTTTACAGGGGGCGACCGGGGAGCTGTTTTTT. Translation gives CASSALQGATGELFF.

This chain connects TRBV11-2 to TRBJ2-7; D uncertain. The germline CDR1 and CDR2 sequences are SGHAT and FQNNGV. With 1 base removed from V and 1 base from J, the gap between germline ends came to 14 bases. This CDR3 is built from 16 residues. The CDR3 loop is CASSLGASAVSYEQYF. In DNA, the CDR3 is TGTGCCAGCAGCTTAGGAGCATCCGCCGTTTCCTACGAGCAGTACTTC.

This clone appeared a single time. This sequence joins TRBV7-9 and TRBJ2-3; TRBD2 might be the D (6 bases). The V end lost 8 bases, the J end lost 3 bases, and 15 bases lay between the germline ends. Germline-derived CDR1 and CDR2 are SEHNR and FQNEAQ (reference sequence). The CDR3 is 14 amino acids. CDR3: CASEGWGETDTQYF. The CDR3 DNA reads TGTGCCAGCGAAGGCTGGGGGGAAACAGATACGCAGTATTTT.

The CDR3 sequence is CATSAGATDTQYF. CDR3 DNA sequence: TGTGCCACCAGTGCGGGAGCAACAGATACGCAGTATTTT. The chain couples TRBV24-1 to TRBJ2-3, with D perhaps TRBD2 (6 bases). The germline CDR1 and CDR2 sequences are KGHDR and SFDVKD. The CDR3 is 13 residues long. With 5 bases removed from V and 3 bases from J, the gap between germline ends came to 8 bases.

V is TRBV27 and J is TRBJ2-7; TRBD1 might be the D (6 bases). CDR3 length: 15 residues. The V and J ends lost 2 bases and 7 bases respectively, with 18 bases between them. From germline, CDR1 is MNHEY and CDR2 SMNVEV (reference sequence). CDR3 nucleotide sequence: TGTGCCAGCAGTTTACATGCTGGGACACCAGGGGAGCAGTACTTC. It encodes CASSLHAGTPGEQYF.

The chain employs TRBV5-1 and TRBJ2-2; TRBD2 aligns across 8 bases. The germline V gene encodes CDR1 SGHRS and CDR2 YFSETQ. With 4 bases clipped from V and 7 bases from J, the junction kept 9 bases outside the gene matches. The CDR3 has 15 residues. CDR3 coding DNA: TGCGCCAGCAGCATTCCAGCGGGAGTCGGCGGGGAGCTGTTTTTT. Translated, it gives CASSIPAGVGGELFF.

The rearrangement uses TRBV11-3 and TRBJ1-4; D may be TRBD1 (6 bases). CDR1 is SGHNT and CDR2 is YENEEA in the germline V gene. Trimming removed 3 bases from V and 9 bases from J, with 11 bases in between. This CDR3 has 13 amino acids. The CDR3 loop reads CASSFGTRQKLFF. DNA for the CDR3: TGTGCCAGCAGCTTTGGGACAAGGCAAAAACTGTTTTTT.

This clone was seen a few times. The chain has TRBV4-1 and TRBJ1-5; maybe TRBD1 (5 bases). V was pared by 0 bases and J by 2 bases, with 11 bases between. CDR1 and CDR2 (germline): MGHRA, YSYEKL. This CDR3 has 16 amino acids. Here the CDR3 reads CASSQEFAGRNQPQHF. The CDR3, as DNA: TGCGCCAGCAGCCAAGAATTCGCAGGGCGCAATCAGCCCCAGCATTTT.

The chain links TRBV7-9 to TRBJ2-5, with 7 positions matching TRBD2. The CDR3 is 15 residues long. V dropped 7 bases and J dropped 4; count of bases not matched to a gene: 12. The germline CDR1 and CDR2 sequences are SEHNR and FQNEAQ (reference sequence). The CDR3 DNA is TGTGCCAGCAATGGGCGCGGGGGAGCAGGAGAGACCCAGTACTTC. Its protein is CASNGRGGAGETQYF.

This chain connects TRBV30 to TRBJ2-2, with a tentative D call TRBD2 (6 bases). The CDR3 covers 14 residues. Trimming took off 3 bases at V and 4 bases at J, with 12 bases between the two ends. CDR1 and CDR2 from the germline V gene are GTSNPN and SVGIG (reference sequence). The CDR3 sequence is CAWRLAKSTGELFF. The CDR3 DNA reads TGTGCCTGGAGACTAGCTAAGAGCACCGGGGAGCTGTTTTTT.